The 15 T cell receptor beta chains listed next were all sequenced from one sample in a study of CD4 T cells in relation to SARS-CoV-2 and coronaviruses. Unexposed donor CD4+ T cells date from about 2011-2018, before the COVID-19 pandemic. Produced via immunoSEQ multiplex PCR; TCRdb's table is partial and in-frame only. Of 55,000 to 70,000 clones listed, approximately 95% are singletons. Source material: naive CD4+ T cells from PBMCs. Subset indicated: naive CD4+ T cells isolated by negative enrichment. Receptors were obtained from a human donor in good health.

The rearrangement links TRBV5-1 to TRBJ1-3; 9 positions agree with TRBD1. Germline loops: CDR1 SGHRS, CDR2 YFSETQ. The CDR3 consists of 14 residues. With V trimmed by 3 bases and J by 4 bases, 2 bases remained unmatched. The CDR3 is CASSSGTGGNTIYF. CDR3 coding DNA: TGCGCCAGCAGCTCCGGGACAGGGGGAAACACCATATATTTT.

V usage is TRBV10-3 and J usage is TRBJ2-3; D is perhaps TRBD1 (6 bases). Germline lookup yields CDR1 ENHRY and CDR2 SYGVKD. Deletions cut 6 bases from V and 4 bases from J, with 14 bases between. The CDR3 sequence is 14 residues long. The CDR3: CAIRGQGHADTQYF. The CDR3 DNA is TGTGCCATCAGAGGCCAGGGGCATGCAGATACGCAGTATTTT.

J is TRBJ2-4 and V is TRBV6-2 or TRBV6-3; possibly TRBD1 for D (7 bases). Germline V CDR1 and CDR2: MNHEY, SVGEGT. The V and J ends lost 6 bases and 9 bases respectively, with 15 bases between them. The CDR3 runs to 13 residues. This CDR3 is CASSRGDGAIQYF. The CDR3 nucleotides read TGTGCCAGCAGCAGGGGGGACGGTGCCATTCAGTACTTC.

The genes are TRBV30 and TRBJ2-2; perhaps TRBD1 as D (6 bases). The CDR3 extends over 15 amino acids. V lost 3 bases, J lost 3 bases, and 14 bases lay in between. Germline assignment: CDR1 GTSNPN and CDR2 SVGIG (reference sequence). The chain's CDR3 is CAWSTGNSDTGELFF. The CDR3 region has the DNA TGTGCCTGGAGCACAGGGAATTCGGACACCGGGGAGCTGTTTTTT.

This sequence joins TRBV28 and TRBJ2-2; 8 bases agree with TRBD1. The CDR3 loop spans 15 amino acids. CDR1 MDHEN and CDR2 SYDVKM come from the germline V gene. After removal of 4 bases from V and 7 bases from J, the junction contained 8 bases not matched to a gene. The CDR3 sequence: CASSSSGGAGGELFF. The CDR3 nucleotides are TGTGCCAGCAGTTCCTCAGGGGGCGCGGGCGGGGAGCTGTTTTTT.

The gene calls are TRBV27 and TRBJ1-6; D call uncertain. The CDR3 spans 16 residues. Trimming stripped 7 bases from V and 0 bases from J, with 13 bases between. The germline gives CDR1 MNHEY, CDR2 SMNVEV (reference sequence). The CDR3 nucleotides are TGTGCCAGCACCAATGACGGGAGCTCCTATAATTCACCCCTCCACTTT. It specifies CASTNDGSSYNSPLHF.

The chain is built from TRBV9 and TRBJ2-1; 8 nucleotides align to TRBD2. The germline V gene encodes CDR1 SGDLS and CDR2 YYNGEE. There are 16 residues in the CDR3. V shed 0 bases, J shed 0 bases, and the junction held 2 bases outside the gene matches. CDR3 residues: CASSVAGTSSYNEQFF. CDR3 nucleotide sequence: TGTGCCAGCAGCGTAGCTGGGACTAGCTCCTACAATGAGCAGTTCTTC. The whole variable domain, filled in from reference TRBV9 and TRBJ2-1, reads DSGVTQTPKHLITATGQRVTLRCSPRSGDLSVYWYQQSLDQGLQFLIQYYNGEERAKGNILERFSAQQFPDLHSELNLSSLELGDSALYFCASSVAGTSSYNEQFFGPGTRLTVL.

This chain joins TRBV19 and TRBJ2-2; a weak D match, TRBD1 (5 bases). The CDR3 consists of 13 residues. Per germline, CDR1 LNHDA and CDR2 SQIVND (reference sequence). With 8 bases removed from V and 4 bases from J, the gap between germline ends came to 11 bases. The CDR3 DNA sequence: TGTGCCAGTTTCCAGGGTATCACCGGGGAGCTGTTTTTT. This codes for CASFQGITGELFF.

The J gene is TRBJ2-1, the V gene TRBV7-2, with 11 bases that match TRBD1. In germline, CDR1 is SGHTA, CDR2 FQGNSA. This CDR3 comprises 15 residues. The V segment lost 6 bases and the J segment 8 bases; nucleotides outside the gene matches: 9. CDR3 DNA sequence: TGTGCCAGCAGACGGACAGGGGGCTATTCCGATGAGCAGTTCTTC. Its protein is CASRRTGGYSDEQFF.

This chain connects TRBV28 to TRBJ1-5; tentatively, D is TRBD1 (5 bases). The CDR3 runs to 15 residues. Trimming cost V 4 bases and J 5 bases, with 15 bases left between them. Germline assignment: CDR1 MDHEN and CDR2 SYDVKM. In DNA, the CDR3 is TGTGCCAGCAGTTCAGCCGGGACTAATTATCAGCCCCAGCATTTT. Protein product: CASSSAGTNYQPQHF.

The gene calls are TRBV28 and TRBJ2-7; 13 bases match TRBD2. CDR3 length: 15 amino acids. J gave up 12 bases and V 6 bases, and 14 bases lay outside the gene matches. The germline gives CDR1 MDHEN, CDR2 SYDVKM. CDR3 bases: TGTGCCAGCAGACCGGGACTAGCGGGGTCTCAAAATGGGTACTTC. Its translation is CASRPGLAGSQNGYF.

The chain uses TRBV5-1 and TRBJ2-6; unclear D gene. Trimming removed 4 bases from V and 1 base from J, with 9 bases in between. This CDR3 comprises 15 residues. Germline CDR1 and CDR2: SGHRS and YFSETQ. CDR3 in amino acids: CASSPTASGANVLTF. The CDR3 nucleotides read TGCGCCAGCAGCCCCACAGCATCTGGGGCCAACGTCCTGACTTTC.

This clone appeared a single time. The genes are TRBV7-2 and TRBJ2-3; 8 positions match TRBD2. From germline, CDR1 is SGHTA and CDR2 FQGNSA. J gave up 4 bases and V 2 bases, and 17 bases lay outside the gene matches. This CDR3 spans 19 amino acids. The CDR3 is CASSLLAAAAGGSADTQYF. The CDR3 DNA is TGTGCCAGCAGCTTACTAGCCGCGGCCGCGGGGGGTTCCGCAGATACGCAGTATTTT.

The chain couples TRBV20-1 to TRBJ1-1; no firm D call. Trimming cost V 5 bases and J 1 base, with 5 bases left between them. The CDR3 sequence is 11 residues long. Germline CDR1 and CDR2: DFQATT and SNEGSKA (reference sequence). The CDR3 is CSAEQNTEAFF. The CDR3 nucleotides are TGCAGTGCTGAACAGAACACTGAAGCTTTCTTT.

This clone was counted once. The CDR3 here is CASSQGPSLTISNQPQHF. The CDR3 region has the DNA TGTGCCAGCAGTCAAGGGCCCTCCCTTACCATTAGCAATCAGCCCCAGCATTTT. This sequence joins TRBV6-7 and TRBJ1-5; D uncertain. TRBV6-7 is noted as an ORF with a role that remains uncertain. The ends were cut back, 5 bases at V and 0 bases at J, with 20 bases in the middle. This CDR3 region has 18 residues.